One sample yielded the 2 T cell receptor beta chains listed below, sequenced in a study of cytomegalovirus exposure and HLA in healthy donors. A multiplex PCR was run with 60 Vbeta primers and 13 Jbeta primers. The data were produced by immunoSEQ multiplex PCR, yet TCRdb's version contains in-frame clones alone and is incomplete. The data show over 100,000 clones, about 8.5% seen once. The source material was PBMCs. The receptors were sampled from a man in his forties in good health and CMV-seronegative.

This clone was found a few times. The gene calls are TRBV29-1 and TRBJ2-7; tentatively, D is TRBD1 (6 bases). Looked up from germline, CDR1 is SQVTM and CDR2 is ANQGSEA. This CDR3 spans 13 amino acids. V was shortened by 4 bases and J by 6 bases, with 16 bases between the two germline ends. CDR3 residues: CSVVVAGAIEQYF. CDR3 DNA: TGCAGCGTTGTGGTCGCAGGGGCTATCGAGCAGTACTTC.

This clone has just a few counts. The chain employs TRBV9 and TRBJ2-6; 7 nucleotides align to TRBD1. J lost 0 bases, V lost 3 bases, and 9 bases had no gene match. Germline V gene lookup returns CDR1 SGDLS and CDR2 YYNGEE. The CDR3 consists of 18 residues. DNA of the CDR3: TGTGCCAGCAGCGCGAGGACAGGACCCGTCTCTGGGGCCAACGTCCTGACTTTC. It is translated as CASSARTGPVSGANVLTF.